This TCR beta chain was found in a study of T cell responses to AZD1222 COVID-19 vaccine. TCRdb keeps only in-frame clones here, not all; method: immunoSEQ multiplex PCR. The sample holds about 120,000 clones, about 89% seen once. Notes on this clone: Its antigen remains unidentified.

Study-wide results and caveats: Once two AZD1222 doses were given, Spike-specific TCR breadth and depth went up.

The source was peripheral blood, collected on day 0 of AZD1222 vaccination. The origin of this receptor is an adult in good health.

This CDR3 reads CASSLGLRAEAFF. The CDR3 DNA is TGTGCCAGCAGCTTAGGCTTGAGAGCTGAAGCTTTCTTT. The J gene is TRBJ1-1, the V gene TRBV7-2; D not resolved. Germline CDR1 reads SGHTA; CDR2 reads FQGNSA. The CDR3 runs to 13 residues. The V end was cut by 1 base, the J end by 6 bases, with 9 bases between.